The source of this TCR beta chain is a study of blood T cells in healthy people across ages. Study observations and caveats: The recorded TCR beta diversity per million T cells decreased in a roughly linear manner with age.

As to this clonotype: Its antigen is as yet unknown.

Alongside a J-beta primer mix, a sample-barcoded 5' primer served in a second PCR lasting 7 to 11 cycles. One entry per CDR3 protein, called by TCRdb with MiXCR from the 5' RACE reads. The sample has about 1,400,000 distinct CDR3 sequences; around 55% are singletons. This sequence originates from a man aged 18 to 29 in good health. Input material: blood.

The DNA of the CDR3 is TGTGCCAGCAGCTTAGACCCCGGGGCTAGCAGGTTCGAGCAGTACTTC. Protein: CASSLDPGASRFEQYF. This chain joins TRBV7-2 and TRBJ2-7; tentatively, D is TRBD1 or TRBD2 (5 bases each). Deletions cut 1 base from V and 6 bases from J, with 19 bases between. CDR1 is SGHTA and CDR2 is FQGNSA in the germline V gene. The CDR3 runs 16 residues.